The sequence of this T cell receptor beta chain was determined in a study of T cells in Graves' hyperthyroidism and ophthalmopathy. The blood specimen was taken at initial hyperthyroidism diagnosis, before any ophthalmopathy symptoms. Trimming cost V 0 bases and J 7 bases, with 7 bases left between them. Germline V gene data show CDR1 as SGHTA and CDR2 as FQGNSA. CDR3 length: 13 amino acids. What was amplified from RNA transcripts were TCR beta CDR3 regions. HTBI primers were used for first-round RT-PCR of the TCR CDR3. TCRdb redid the calling of the multiplex PCR reads with MiXCR, one entry per CDR3 protein. The sample consists of about 130,000 distinct CDR3 sequences, around 21% of them appearing once. This clonotype was picked up many times.

The specimen sequenced was blood. The TCR was taken from a woman aged 50 to 60 with Graves' hyperthyroidism that later progressed to Graves' ophthalmopathy. The chain joins TRBV7-2 to TRBJ2-1; D is ambiguous. The CDR3 loop reads CASSLAVENEQFF. The CDR3 DNA sequence: TGTGCCAGCAGCTTAGCTGTAGAGAATGAGCAGTTCTTC. The full variable domain, rest sourced from reference TRBV7-2 and TRBJ2-1, is GAGVSQSPSNKVTEKGKDVELRCDPISGHTALYWYRQSLGQGLEFLIYFQGNSAPDKSGLPSDRFSAERTGGSVSTLTIQRTQQEDSAVYLCASSLAVENEQFFGPGTRLTVL.